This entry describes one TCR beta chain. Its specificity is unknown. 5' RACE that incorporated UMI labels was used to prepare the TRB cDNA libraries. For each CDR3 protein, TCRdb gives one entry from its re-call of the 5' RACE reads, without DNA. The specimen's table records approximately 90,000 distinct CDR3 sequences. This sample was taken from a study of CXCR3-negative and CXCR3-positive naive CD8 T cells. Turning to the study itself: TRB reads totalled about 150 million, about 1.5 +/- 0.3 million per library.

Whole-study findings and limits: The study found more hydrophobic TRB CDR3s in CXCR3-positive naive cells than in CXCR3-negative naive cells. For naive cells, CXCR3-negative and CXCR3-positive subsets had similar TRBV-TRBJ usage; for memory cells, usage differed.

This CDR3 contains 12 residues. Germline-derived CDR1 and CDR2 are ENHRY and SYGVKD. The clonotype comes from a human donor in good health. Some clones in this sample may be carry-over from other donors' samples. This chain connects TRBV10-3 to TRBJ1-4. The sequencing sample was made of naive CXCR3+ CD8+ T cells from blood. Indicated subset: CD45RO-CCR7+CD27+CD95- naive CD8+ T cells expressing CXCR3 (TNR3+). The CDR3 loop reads CATGRGNEKLFF.